A selection of T cell receptor beta chains follows, all from one sample in a study of response to subunit inactivated influenza vaccine. TCRdb ran MiXCR on the RT-PCR reads and lists one entry per CDR3 protein. The table has about 480,000 distinct CDR3 sequences, about 25% seen once. Source: CD4+ T cells sorted from PBMCs, taken approximately 5 days after vaccination. The receptors originated from a man in his fifties or sixties who received an inactivated influenza vaccine. Both conserved end residues are trimmed from each CDR3. A row's size may be missing; if present it is once, few, many or a size class.

TRBV27	.	TRBJ2-7	ASSPHSYRYEQY
TRBV6-1	few	TRBJ1-2	ASSPDDLYGYT
TRBV5-1	few	TRBJ2-3	ASSPQVTSDTQY
TRBV11-3	.	TRBJ2-1	ASSRGVSSFNEQF
TRBV5-1	.	TRBJ2-2	ASTMIGTGGLFGELF
TRBV7-2	few	TRBJ2-5	ASSLGSEKTQY
TRBV4-3	.	TRBJ2-7	ASSQGLRDGRQY
TRBV7-2	.	TRBJ2-3	ASSPHLAATDTQY
TRBV7-8	few	TRBJ2-1	ASSLGRLTSGSYNEQF
TRBV20-1	.	TRBJ1-6	SATPGTVNSPLH
TRBV5-1	.	TRBJ2-4	ASSSHRGQGTY
TRBV20-1	many	TRBJ2-7	SAPTSGRKYEQY
TRBV20-1	few	TRBJ2-3	SASLLAGDTDTQY
TRBV20-1	.	TRBJ2-7	SASGRVASEQY
TRBV7-9	.	TRBJ2-7	ANSTIRGLRGVEQY
TRBV6-2/TRBV6-3	.	TRBJ1-5	ASSSPGRGRNQPQH
TRBV20-1	.	TRBJ2-1	SASGAQTSGSNEQF
TRBV7-2	.	TRBJ2-3	ASSFSGEDTQY
TRBV29-1	.	TRBJ2-3	SVVGGPTNTQY
TRBV15	.	TRBJ2-7	ATSRDYGSNRGGLFYEQY
TRBV5-5	few	TRBJ1-1	ASSFTRGGTEAF
TRBV20-1	.	TRBJ2-3	SADSGWDYTDTQY
TRBV11-2	few	TRBJ2-7	ASSPSGQRGGRYEQY
TRBV4-3	.	TRBJ2-3	ASSQKAGLGRTQY
TRBV27	.	TRBJ2-1	ASSLQGQHAYNEQF
TRBV7-9	few	TRBJ1-5	ASTLEGQPQH
TRBV28	.	TRBJ2-1	ATEPNRQGRSEQF
TRBV29-1	many	TRBJ2-7	SDPGGYEQY
TRBV11-2	few	TRBJ2-7	ASSLALPSYEQY